This T cell receptor beta chain was recovered during a study of T cells in tuberculosis. Overall study: CD1B tetramers identified T cells specific for mycobacterial lipid GMM.

Study observations and caveats: The stringent gate may have excluded weak CD1B-GMM tetramer binders.

TCR-alpha and TCR-beta chains were sequenced unpaired. Only in-frame clones appear in the TCRdb table, and some are missing; sequencing was by immunoSEQ multiplex PCR. The sample includes 55,000 to 65,000 clones, roughly 79% of them seen just once. Sorting used thawed, overnight-rested PBMC stained with anti-CD3, a viability dye and GMM-loaded CD1B tetramer. The CD1B tetramers carried C32 glucose monomycolate purified from Rhodococcus equi. Tetramer-negative cells, approximately 90,000 per donor, were also sorted. The CDR3 loop spans 13 amino acids. The J segment lost 2 bases and the V segment lost 6 bases, leaving 2 bases of the junction unmatched. Germline V gene lookup returns CDR1 MGHDK and CDR2 SYGVNS.

The chain is built from TRBV25-1 and TRBJ1-1; 8 nucleotides line up with TRBD1. The sequencing input was CD1b-GMM tetramer-negative cells sorted from PBMCs. The receptor's source is an adult woman with latent tuberculosis. The CDR3 here is CASRDRENTEAFF. The CDR3 DNA follows: TGTGCCAGCAGGGACAGGGAAAACACTGAAGCTTTCTTT.